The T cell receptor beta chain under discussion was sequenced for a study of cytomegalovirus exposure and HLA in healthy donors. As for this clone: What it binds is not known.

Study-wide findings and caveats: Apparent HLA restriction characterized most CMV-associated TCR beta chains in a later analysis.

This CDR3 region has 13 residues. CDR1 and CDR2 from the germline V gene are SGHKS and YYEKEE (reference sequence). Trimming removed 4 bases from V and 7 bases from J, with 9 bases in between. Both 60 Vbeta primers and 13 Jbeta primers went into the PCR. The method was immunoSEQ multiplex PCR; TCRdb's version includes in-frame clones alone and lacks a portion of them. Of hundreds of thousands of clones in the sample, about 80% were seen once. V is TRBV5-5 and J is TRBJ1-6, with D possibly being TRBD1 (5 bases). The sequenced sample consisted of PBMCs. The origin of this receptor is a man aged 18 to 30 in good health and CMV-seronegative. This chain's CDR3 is CASSMDTNSPLHF. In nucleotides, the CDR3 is TGTGCCAGCAGCATGGACACGAATTCACCCCTCCACTTT.